This T cell receptor (beta chain) emerged from a study of PD-L1 blockade in urothelial cancer. Study context: Most patients, about 85% of the roughly 29, were males with bladder-origin cancer.

Sequencing used immunoSEQ multiplex PCR; TCRdb keeps in-frame clones, though not all of them. The sample holds tens of thousands of clones, 85% seen once. Time point of the sample: pretreatment peripheral blood. Urothelial carcinoma in patients was locally advanced or metastatic. The CDR3 runs 13 residues. Trimming shortened V by 5 bases and J by 5 bases, and 10 bases separated the two germline ends. CDR1 is PRHDT, CDR2 FYEKMQ, per germline (reference sequence). The receptor was isolated from a middle-aged man with urothelial cancer. V and J are TRBV13 and TRBJ2-1; tentative D call: TRBD1 (7 bases). The sequences come from PBMCs, collected around atezolizumab (anti-PD-L1) treatment. The CDR3 DNA sequence: TGTGCCAGCAGCCGCAGGGGGGACAATGAGCAGTTCTTC. Residues: CASSRRGDNEQFF.